This T cell receptor (beta chain) was observed in a study of blood T cell repertoires in COVID-19. Overall study: Donors in the United States, Italy and Spain gave samples during acute or convalescent COVID-19. PBMCs, B-cell-depleted T cells, or T cells provided the cDNA or gDNA that made up the material.

In the study's own analysis: Estimation of nucleated cell counts relied on the amplification of reference gene primers. Method: immunoSEQ multiplex PCR; TCRdb's copy keeps in-frame clones and lacks some. V and J calls and clone size are as listed in that table; D and trimming were resolved from the DNA. The data show roughly 80,000 clones, with more than 70% seen just once and 4.5% to 7% held by the top ten. Germline assignment: CDR1 SGHRS and CDR2 YFSETQ. The V gene lost 6 bases and the J gene lost 9 bases, with 16 bases spanning the gap. CDR3 length: 14 amino acids. The chain joins TRBV5-1 to TRBJ1-6, with D hard to call. The sample consisted of peripheral blood. The sequence came from a man aged 55 to 70 with active or convalescent COVID-19. CDR3 protein: CASNPEGGSSPLHF. The CDR3 nucleotides are TGCGCCAGCAACCCGGAGGGTGGGAGTTCACCCCTCCACTTT.